One and the same sample provided the 22 T cell receptor beta chains below, sequenced in a study of shared T cell receptors in the human thymus. TCRdb's table, derived via immunoSEQ multiplex PCR, lists solely in-frame clones and lacks some. Of fewer than 700,000 clones listed, roughly 90% were seen once; the top ten hold around 0.0099%. The same sample was also studied in work on human thymus T cells.

Sequenced input: thymocytes. These TCRs come from a boy in the first two years of life with a congenital heart defect.

J is TRBJ2-6 and V is TRBV2; D is unclear. This CDR3 has 16 amino acids. The V end was cut by 6 bases, the J end by 0 bases, with 12 bases between. Germline V CDR1 and CDR2: SNHLY, FYNNEI. The CDR3 sequence is CASRADLYSGANVLTF. The CDR3 coding sequence is TGTGCCAGCAGGGCCGATCTTTACTCTGGGGCCAACGTCCTGACTTTC.

The V gene is TRBV11-3, the J gene TRBJ2-7; TRBD1 might be the D (6 bases). The CDR3 totals 15 residues. Trimming shortened V by 2 bases and J by 3 bases, and 14 bases separated the two germline ends. The germline CDR1 and CDR2 sequences are SGHNT and YENEEA. CDR3 residues: CASSLPDSYIYEQYF. In DNA form, the CDR3 reads TGTGCCAGCAGCTTACCGGACAGCTATATCTACGAGCAGTACTTC. Full variable domain (outside the CDR3, taken from reference TRBV11-3 and TRBJ2-7): EAGVVQSPRYKIIEKKQPVAFWCNPISGHNTLYWYLQNLGQGPELLIRYENEEAVDDSQLPKDRFSAERLKGVDSTLKIQPAELGDSAVYLCASSLPDSYIYEQYFGPGTRLTVT.

This clone has just one count. The chain uses TRBV15 and TRBJ1-3; possible D gene TRBD1, 6 bases. The CDR3 runs 16 residues. Per the germline V gene, CDR1 is LNHNV and CDR2 is YYDKDF (reference sequence). V was pared by 5 bases and J by 0 bases, with 14 bases between. In DNA, the CDR3 is TGTGCCACCAGCGACGAGGGGGATAGCTCTGGAAACACCATATATTTT. It specifies CATSDEGDSSGNTIYF.

The CDR3 region has the DNA TGTGCCAGCAGTTCGGGACTAGCGGGAATACACGAGCAGTACTTC. Translated, it gives CASSSGLAGIHEQYF. J is TRBJ2-7 and V is TRBV5-4; TRBD2 matches at 13 bases. Trimming cost V 5 bases and J 5 bases; bases outside gene matches: 7. Germline V gene data show CDR1 as SGHNT and CDR2 as YYREEE (reference sequence). The CDR3 runs 15 residues.

The rearrangement joins TRBV6-8 to TRBJ1-3; 7 bases match TRBD1. The J segment lost 0 bases and the V segment lost 10 bases, leaving 12 bases of the junction unmatched. Germline CDR1 reads MNHGY; CDR2 reads SAAAGT. The CDR3 sequence is 16 residues long. CDR3 DNA: TGTGCCACCTATTTCCCAACAGGGGACTCTGGAAACACCATATATTTT. The encoded protein is CATYFPTGDSGNTIYF.

The CDR3 loop reads CAWSVPTAGDTQYF. The CDR3 region has the DNA TGTGCCTGGAGTGTACCCACCGCGGGAGATACGCAGTATTTT. The chain has TRBV30 and TRBJ2-3; D is possibly TRBD2 (5 bases). This CDR3 is 14 amino acids long. V lost 0 bases and J 5 bases, leaving 12 bases between the germline ends. Germline CDR1 is GTSNPN and CDR2 is SVGIG (reference sequence).

In the case of this clone: The junction does not match germline at one end; this may be a read error. V usage is TRBV12-5 and J usage is TRBJ1-1; D gene ambiguous. The CDR3 is made up of 15 amino acids. Germline CDR1 is LGHNT and CDR2 is FRNRAP. CDR3 sequence reads: CASGLPHPGNTEAFF. CDR3 nucleotide sequence: TGTGCTAGTGGTTTGCCACATCCCGGGAACACTGAGGCTTTCTTT.

The chain uses TRBV14 and TRBJ2-1; possible D gene TRBD2, 6 bases. This CDR3 comprises 19 residues. The V gene's germline CDR1 is SGHDN and CDR2 FVKESK. Between the trimmed V and J ends, which lost 3 bases and 8 bases, there was a span of 29 bases. For the CDR3, the DNA is TGTGCCAGCAGCCAGGTTTGGCTCTCGCAAACCGGGACTGTAGATGAGCAGTTCTTC. Translated, it gives CASSQVWLSQTGTVDEQFF.

This chain links TRBV19 with TRBJ2-7, with 10 bases aligning to TRBD1. V trimming: 5 bases; J trimming: 3 bases; junction bases outside the gene matches: 4. The CDR3 is 14 residues long. Germline V gives CDR1 LNHDA, CDR2 SQIVND (reference sequence). This chain's CDR3 is CASSSRDRGYEQYF. DNA for the CDR3: TGTGCCAGTAGTTCCAGGGACAGGGGCTACGAGCAGTACTTC.

This clone showed up just once. This chain links TRBV19 with TRBJ2-3; 8 nucleotides agree with TRBD2. This CDR3 is 16 amino acids long. V was clipped by 5 bases and J by 3 bases; unmatched bases: 10. CDR1 and CDR2 from the germline V gene are LNHDA and SQIVND (reference sequence). The CDR3 region has the DNA TGTGCCAGTAGTCCTCGAGCGGGAGTGAGTACAGATACGCAGTATTTT. Its protein product is CASSPRAGVSTDTQYF.

V is TRBV9 and J is TRBJ1-3; D remains unclear. The length of the CDR3 is 15 residues. V was cut by 3 bases and J by 2 bases, with 12 bases left in between. Looked up from germline, CDR1 is SGDLS and CDR2 is YYNGEE. The CDR3 region has the DNA TGTGCCAGCAGCGCCATTACGGAGCCTGGAAACACCATATATTTT. Its protein is CASSAITEPGNTIYF.

The J gene is TRBJ2-3, the V gene TRBV27; 7 nucleotides align to TRBD2. The CDR3 is 14 residues long. After removal of 7 bases from V and 5 bases from J, the junction contained 9 bases not matched to a gene. CDR1 is MNHEY, CDR2 SMNVEV, per germline (reference sequence). This chain's CDR3 is CASIAVGGIDTQYF. The CDR3 DNA reads as TGTGCCAGCATTGCCGTGGGGGGGATAGATACGCAGTATTTT.

The rearrangement uses TRBV2 and TRBJ2-3, with no clear D. Germline V gene sequence: CDR1 SNHLY, CDR2 FYNNEI. V was pared by 6 bases and J by 6 bases, with 7 bases between. This CDR3 is built from 11 residues. CDR3 bases: TGTGCCAGCAGCCTCGTGGATACGCAGTATTTT. Its translation: CASSLVDTQYF.

The V call is TRBV5-6, the J call TRBJ2-7; 10 bases line up with TRBD2. The CDR3 is 14 residues long. The junction had 4 bases not matched to a gene; V was cut back by 4 bases and J by 3 bases. CDR1 is SGHDT, CDR2 YYEEEE, per germline. Written as DNA, the CDR3 is TGTGCCAGCAGCCTCAGACTAGCGGGCTACGAGCAGTACTTC. Translating it yields CASSLRLAGYEQYF.

This chain joins TRBV28 and TRBJ2-3; 9 bases agree with TRBD2. J gave up 4 bases and V 3 bases, and 5 bases lay outside the gene matches. Per the germline V gene, CDR1 is MDHEN and CDR2 is SYDVKM. This CDR3 region has 15 residues. The CDR3, as DNA: TGTGCCAGCAGTTTGGTGCGGGAGGGGGCAGATACGCAGTATTTT. This translates into CASSLVREGADTQYF.

V usage is TRBV28 and J usage is TRBJ1-2; 8 nucleotides agree with TRBD1. Germline loops: CDR1 MDHEN, CDR2 SYDVKM. The ends lost 5 bases at V and 0 bases at J; junction bases unmatched: 5. The CDR3 is 15 amino acids. The CDR3 region has the DNA TGTGCCAGCAGTCGAGGACAGGGCTCTAACTATGGCTACACCTTC. This gives the protein CASSRGQGSNYGYTF.

CDR3 sequence (DNA): TGTGCCAGCAGCCATGGGGTTTTGGCTAGCGGGAGCCTGGCTTACGAGCAGTACTTC. This encodes CASSHGVLASGSLAYEQYF. The chain uses TRBV4-2 and TRBJ2-7; 10 nucleotides agree with TRBD2. Germline V CDR1 and CDR2: LGHNA, YNFKEQ. This CDR3 is 19 amino acids long. Trimming at V came to 3 bases and at J to 4 bases, leaving 18 bases not matched to a gene.

The gene calls are TRBV14 and TRBJ2-7; weak D call: TRBD2 (5 bases). The V gene's germline CDR1 is SGHDN and CDR2 FVKESK. This CDR3 has 18 amino acids. Trimming took off 0 bases at V and 0 bases at J, with 18 bases between the two ends. The CDR3 nucleotides are TGTGCCAGCAGCCAAGATGGCCTGACTGGGAGCCTCTCCTACGAGCAGTACTTC. Its translation is CASSQDGLTGSLSYEQYF.

This chain links TRBV5-6 with TRBJ2-2; no clear D. V was clipped by 5 bases and J by 4 bases, with 15 bases between them. Germline V gene data show CDR1 as SGHDT and CDR2 as YYEEEE. The CDR3 runs to 15 residues. CDR3 DNA: TGTGCCAGCAGTTTTACCGACAAACCCACCGGGGAGCTGTTTTTT. Protein sequence: CASSFTDKPTGELFF. The full variable domain, in which reference TRBV5-6 and TRBJ2-2 provide the parts outside the CDR3, is DAGVTQSPTHLIKTRGQQVTLRCSPKSGHDTVSWYQQALGQGPQFIFQYYEEEERQRGNFPDRFSGHQFPNYSSELNVNALLLGDSALYLCASSFTDKPTGELFFGEGSRLTVL.

To note about this clone: At one of its ends the junction is not consistent with the germline gene, which may arise from a read error. The rearrangement joins TRBV27 to TRBJ2-7; no reliable D call. The CDR3 is made up of 11 amino acids. CDR1 is MNHEY, CDR2 SMNVEV, per germline (reference sequence). CDR3 residues: CASSNSYGQYF. DNA for the CDR3: TGTGCCAGCAGTAACTCCTACGGGCAGTACTTC.

The genes are TRBV6-1 and TRBJ2-7, with D possibly TRBD1 on 5 matching bases. Trimming stripped 5 bases from V and 1 base from J, with 12 bases between. Germline loops: CDR1 MNHNS, CDR2 SASEGT. This CDR3 contains 14 residues. CDR3 bases: TGTGCCAGCAGTCGCAGGGAAGAGTCCTACGAGCAGTACTTC. Encoded protein: CASSRREESYEQYF.

The chain carries TRBV11-3 and TRBJ2-3, with TRBD2 matching over 8 bases. Germline V gives CDR1 SGHNT, CDR2 YENEEA. Losses at the gene ends were 0 bases for V and 4 bases for J; bases not matched to a gene: 9. CDR3 length equals 17 residues. The CDR3 DNA sequence: TGTGCCAGCAGCTTAGATCTGGGACTAGTTGGGCCAGATACGCAGTATTTT. Protein: CASSLDLGLVGPDTQYF. Using reference TRBV11-3 and TRBJ2-3 for the parts outside the CDR3, the full variable domain is EAGVVQSPRYKIIEKKQPVAFWCNPISGHNTLYWYLQNLGQGPELLIRYENEEAVDDSQLPKDRFSAERLKGVDSTLKIQPAELGDSAVYLCASSLDLGLVGPDTQYFGPGTRLTVL.